This TCR beta chain was recovered during a study of blood T cells in healthy people across ages. General observations from the study: Bulk PBMC profiling left naive and antigen-experienced comparisons inconclusive.

For this clonotype: Its antigen is not known.

Primed by a sample-barcoded 5' primer and a J-beta primer mix, a second PCR proceeded for roughly 6 to 12 cycles. TCRdb redid the calling of the 5' RACE reads with MiXCR, one entry per CDR3 protein. Counted here are about a million distinct CDR3 sequences, roughly 47% occurring once; the ten biggest clones make up about 20%. Unmatched junction bases numbered 5, after V lost 0 bases and J lost 7 bases. CDR1 and CDR2 (germline): SGDLS, YYNGEE. CDR3 size: 14 residues. The chain has TRBV9 and TRBJ2-7; TRBD2 matches 9 bases. Sequencing was carried out using blood. This clonotype originated in a woman aged 55-70 years in good health. In DNA form, the CDR3 reads TGTGCCAGCAGCGTAGTGACTAGCGGTAATGAGCAGTACTTC. Translating it yields CASSVVTSGNEQYF.